The 18 T cell receptor beta chains below come from one sample, sequenced in a study of cytomegalovirus exposure and HLA in healthy donors. A multiplex PCR was run with 60 Vbeta primers and 13 Jbeta primers. Clones were sequenced by immunoSEQ multiplex PCR, and TCRdb holds only the in-frame ones, with some missing. The table includes 210,000 or so clones, approximately 85% detected once. Sequenced input: PBMCs. The receptors were gathered from a girl aged 2 to 10 in good health and CMV-seronegative.

The J gene is TRBJ2-5, the V gene TRBV9; 7 bases map to TRBD1. With V trimmed by 4 bases and J by 2 bases, 2 bases remained unmatched. CDR1 is SGDLS and CDR2 is YYNGEE in the germline V gene. CDR3 length equals 13 residues. The CDR3 DNA is TGTGCCAGCAGCTTCAGGGGGCAAGAGACCCAGTACTTC. Its translation is CASSFRGQETQYF. Drawing the rest from reference TRBV9 and TRBJ2-5, the complete variable domain is DSGVTQTPKHLITATGQRVTLRCSPRSGDLSVYWYQQSLDQGLQFLIQYYNGEERAKGNILERFSAQQFPDLHSELNLSSLELGDSALYFCASSFRGQETQYFGPGTRLLVL.

This clone appeared a single time. This chain links TRBV6-5 with TRBJ2-1; tentatively, D is TRBD2 (6 bases). Germline values: CDR1 MNHEY, CDR2 SVGAGI. Between the trimmed V and J ends, which lost 7 bases and 1 base, there was a span of 8 bases. The CDR3 is made up of 13 amino acids. CDR3 sequence reads: CASKGRSYNEQFF. The DNA of the CDR3 is TGTGCCAGCAAGGGGAGGTCCTACAATGAGCAGTTCTTC.

The V call is TRBV29-1, the J call TRBJ2-5; maybe TRBD1 (5 bases). TRBJ2-7 matches the DNA end more closely, so the J call is doubtful. Germline CDR1 and CDR2: SQVTM and ANQGSEA. The CDR3 extends over 12 amino acids. CDR3 in DNA: TGCAGCGCCCAGGGAAGTCAAGACGAGCAGTACTTC. Protein: CSAQGSQDEQYF.

The rearrangement links TRBV6-1 to TRBJ1-6; D gene unclear. Trimming left V 2 bases short and J 7 bases short, with 12 bases between. The CDR3 is 15 residues long. Germline V gene sequence: CDR1 MNHNS, CDR2 SASEGT. CDR3 nucleotide sequence: TGTGCCAGCAGTGAATCTTACGGGATCAATTCACCCCTCCACTTT. Protein sequence: CASSESYGINSPLHF.

This clone turned up a few times. This rearrangement joins TRBV6-4 to TRBJ2-1, with 8 bases that match TRBD2. There are 16 residues in the CDR3. The V gene end was trimmed by 0 bases and the J gene end by 4 bases; junction bases not matched to a gene: 5. Germline loops: CDR1 MRHNA, CDR2 SNTAGT. The CDR3 sequence is CASSDSSGGPYNEQFF. The CDR3 DNA reads TGTGCCAGCAGTGACTCGAGCGGGGGCCCTTACAATGAGCAGTTCTTC.

This sequence joins TRBV7-8 and TRBJ2-7, with TRBD1 as a possible D gene (6 bases). The CDR3 totals 15 residues. From germline, CDR1 is SGHVS and CDR2 FQNEAQ. The V gene lost 4 bases and the J gene lost 4 bases, with 17 bases spanning the gap. The CDR3 loop is CASSSSYREGYEQYF. The CDR3 DNA reads as TGTGCCAGCAGCTCCTCGTACAGGGAAGGATACGAGCAGTACTTC.

Concerning this clone itself: Distinct nucleotide sequences in the sample also encode this CDR3. The CDR3 DNA reads TGTGCCAGCAGTCTCCTCGCAACTAATGAAAAACTGTTTTTT. This translates into CASSLLATNEKLFF. The chain carries TRBV2 and TRBJ1-4; no firm D call. The CDR3 is 14 amino acids. Germline values: CDR1 SNHLY, CDR2 FYNNEI. Trimming cost V 5 bases and J 0 bases, with 7 bases left between them.

The chain combines TRBV11-2 with TRBJ1-2, with 7 bases identical to TRBD1. The CDR3 sequence is 16 residues long. Germline V gene data show CDR1 as SGHAT and CDR2 as FQNNGV. V was pared by 2 bases and J by 9 bases, with 15 bases of the junction left unmatched. This CDR3 is CASSLSLRDSALSYTF. The CDR3 nucleotides read TGTGCCAGCAGCTTATCTCTCCGGGACAGCGCTCTTAGCTACACCTTC.

The chain employs TRBV5-1 and TRBJ2-1, with 7 bases aligning to TRBD1. The V segment lost 4 bases and the J segment 8 bases; nucleotides outside the gene matches: 12. There are 15 residues in the CDR3. The germline V gene has CDR1 SGHRS and CDR2 YFSETQ. The CDR3 region has the DNA TGCGCCAGCAGCATTGCGACAGGGAATTTCTATGAGCAGTTCTTC. Translating gives CASSIATGNFYEQFF.

The rearrangement joins TRBV5-1 to TRBJ1-2; 9 positions match TRBD1. Germline CDR1 SGHRS, CDR2 YFSETQ. Trimming cost V 4 bases and J 5 bases; bases outside gene matches: 6. This CDR3 is built from 14 residues. CDR3 sequence reads: CASSPNRGQYGYTF. The CDR3 DNA is TGCGCCAGCAGCCCGAACAGGGGGCAATATGGCTACACCTTC.

This clone was picked up a small number of times. V gene TRBV10-1 combines with J gene TRBJ2-5, with no clear D. The CDR3 spans 13 residues. Germline V gene data show CDR1 as WNHNN and CDR2 as SYGVQD (reference sequence). Deletions cut 2 bases from V and 5 bases from J, with 9 bases between. CDR3: CASSESVGETQYF. CDR3 coding DNA: TGCGCCAGCAGTGAGAGCGTCGGGGAGACCCAGTACTTC.

The CDR3 is CASTTGGQKGSDTQYF. The CDR3, as DNA: TGTGCCAGCACCACAGGAGGACAGAAGGGTTCAGATACGCAGTATTTT. V usage is TRBV5-4 and J usage is TRBJ2-3, with D perhaps matching TRBD1 (6 bases). Trimming stripped 6 bases from V and 4 bases from J, with 21 bases between. This CDR3 is built from 16 residues. Germline V CDR1 and CDR2: SGHNT, YYREEE (reference sequence).

The genes are TRBV9 and TRBJ1-4; no clear D. The CDR3 is made up of 14 amino acids. The V gene lost 0 bases and the J gene lost 2 bases, with 5 bases spanning the gap. Germline V gene lookup returns CDR1 SGDLS and CDR2 YYNGEE. CDR3 region: CASSVGRTNEKLFF. The DNA for the CDR3 is TGTGCCAGCAGCGTAGGCCGGACTAATGAAAAACTGTTTTTT.

The chain recombines TRBV4-2 with TRBJ2-1; the D is unclear. Germline loops: CDR1 LGHNA, CDR2 YNFKEQ. The V end lost 3 bases, the J end lost 5 bases, and 11 bases lay between the germline ends. The CDR3 consists of 14 residues. CDR3 DNA: TGTGCCAGCAGCCAGAGCCGAGGCGACAATGAGCAGTTCTTC. Encoded protein: CASSQSRGDNEQFF.

This sequence joins TRBV2 and TRBJ2-1; 7 positions agree with TRBD2. The CDR3 runs 17 residues. Per germline, CDR1 SNHLY and CDR2 FYNNEI. V lost 3 bases, J lost 5 bases, and 13 bases stayed unmatched. CDR3 amino acids: CASSEWPGGEPNNEQFF. CDR3 bases: TGTGCCAGCAGTGAGTGGCCGGGGGGAGAACCTAACAATGAGCAGTTCTTC.

The chain is built from TRBV7-9 and TRBJ2-5, with TRBD1 matching over 8 bases. This CDR3 is 15 amino acids long. The germline gives CDR1 SEHNR, CDR2 FQNEAQ (reference sequence). V shed 5 bases, J shed 5 bases, and the junction held 10 bases outside the gene matches. The CDR3 DNA sequence: TGTGCCAGCAGCGCCACCCAGGGGGCTATTGAGACCCAGTACTTC. Protein sequence: CASSATQGAIETQYF. The complete variable domain, with remaining parts taken from reference TRBV7-9 and TRBJ2-5, reads DTGVSQNPRHKITKRGQNVTFRCDPISEHNRLYWYRQTLGQGPEFLTYFQNEAQLEKSRLLSDRFSAERPKGSFSTLEIQRTEQGDSAMYLCASSATQGAIETQYFGPGTRLLVL.

This CDR3 reads CASSGGSVYNEQFF. The CDR3 DNA is TGTGCCAGCAGTGGAGGGTCGGTCTACAATGAGCAGTTCTTC. The chain employs TRBV27 and TRBJ2-1; weak D call: TRBD2 (6 bases). Trimming cost V 5 bases and J 3 bases, with 11 bases left between them. CDR3 length equals 14 residues. Germline V gives CDR1 MNHEY, CDR2 SMNVEV (reference sequence).

The J gene is TRBJ1-1, the V gene TRBV25-1, with TRBD1 identical over 9 bases. Germline values: CDR1 MGHDK, CDR2 SYGVNS. The CDR3 covers 15 residues. V shed 3 bases, J shed 11 bases, and the junction held 13 bases outside the gene matches. The CDR3 nucleotides are TGTGCCAGCAGTGAGCCGGGAACAGGGGGCGAGGGGGCTTTCTTT. Translating it yields CASSEPGTGGEGAFF. Looking up the rest from reference TRBV25-1 and TRBJ1-1 gives the full variable domain: EADIYQTPRYLVIGTGKKITLECSQTMGHDKMYWYQQDPGMELHLIHYSYGVNSTEKGDLSSESTVSRIRTEHFPLTLESARPSHTSQYLCASSEPGTGGEGAFFGQGTRLTVV.